This T cell receptor beta chain was identified in a study of OX40 agonist ivuxolimab in advanced cancers. The study's findings and limits: The study did not work out the antigen specificity of the expanded peripheral T cells. On average, CD8+ T cells showed a greater number of expanded clones than CD4+. People who partly responded at 0.1-3.0 mg/kg had some of the least clonal expansion seen.

The method was immunoSEQ multiplex PCR; TCRdb's version includes in-frame clones alone and lacks a portion of them. The sample yields 85,000 to 100,000 clones, roughly 84% seen once. Patients were excluded for autoimmune disease history or systemic immunosuppression. With regard to this clone: The antigen is undetermined.

The V and J ends lost 10 bases and 3 bases respectively, with 25 bases between them. This CDR3 is 16 amino acids long. The germline V gene encodes CDR1 LNHDA and CDR2 SQIVND (reference sequence). The material sequenced was CD4+ or CD8+ T cells sorted from blood, taken in a trial of the OX40 agonist ivuxolimab. The receptor was isolated from an adult with an advanced solid tumor such as melanoma, head and neck, liver or kidney cancer. The gene calls are TRBV19 and TRBJ2-7; D uncertain. CDR3 residues: CAISTQWRNQIYEQYF. CDR3 DNA: TGTGCCATTTCAACCCAATGGCGGAACCAAATCTACGAGCAGTACTTC.